The next 13 T cell receptor beta chains were all read from a single sample in a study of blood T cell repertoires in COVID-19. Generated by immunoSEQ multiplex PCR, the TCRdb table keeps only in-frame clones and is missing some. The table records some 130,000 clones, about three quarters of them present only once. Sequencing input: peripheral blood. The receptors originated from an older man with acute or convalescent COVID-19.

This clone showed up just once. The V and J genes are TRBV27 and TRBJ2-5; 10 bases map to TRBD1. Germline CDR1 and CDR2: MNHEY and SMNVEV (reference sequence). After removal of 3 bases from V and 5 bases from J, the junction contained 12 bases not matched to a gene. This CDR3 contains 17 residues. The CDR3, as DNA: TGTGCCAGCAGTTTTATGGGAGGAGGGACAGGGGACGAGACCCAGTACTTC. Amino acid sequence: CASSFMGGGTGDETQYF.

J is TRBJ2-1 and V is TRBV4-2; 7 bases align to TRBD2. The CDR3 loop spans 14 amino acids. Per the germline V gene, CDR1 is LGHNA and CDR2 is YNFKEQ. Trimming removed 1 base from V and 9 bases from J; junction bases left unmatched: 6. The CDR3 DNA reads as TGTGCCAGCAGCCAAGTCCCCAGGGAGGGTGAGCAGTTCTTC. Translation gives CASSQVPREGEQFF.

V gene TRBV19 combines with J gene TRBJ2-2, with 7 bases matching TRBD1. Looked up from germline, CDR1 is LNHDA and CDR2 is SQIVND (reference sequence). The V gene end was trimmed by 8 bases and the J gene end by 8 bases; junction bases not matched to a gene: 14. The length of the CDR3 is 15 residues. DNA for the CDR3: TGTGCCAGTTCGACAGGGACCCCGGGTGCGGGGGAGCTGTTTTTT. It codes for CASSTGTPGAGELFF.

The chain carries TRBV6-2 or TRBV6-3 and TRBJ1-1; D gene unclear. The CDR3 loop spans 12 amino acids. Germline CDR1 reads MNHEY; CDR2 reads SVGEGT. V lost 3 bases and J 3 bases, leaving 5 bases between the germline ends. The DNA for the CDR3 is TGTGCCAGCAGTTATTCCTACACTGAAGCTTTCTTT. Amino acids: CASSYSYTEAFF.

The J gene is TRBJ1-1, the V gene TRBV28; TRBD1 agrees at 8 bases. Germline trimming cut 4 bases from V and 6 bases from J; bases unmatched to any gene: 10. This CDR3 comprises 15 residues. The germline V gene encodes CDR1 MDHEN and CDR2 SYDVKM. As DNA, the CDR3 is TGTGCCAGCAGTTCTCCGTCAGGGGGCAAGCCTGAAGCTTTCTTT. Translated: CASSSPSGGKPEAFF.

The CDR3 here is CASSILGPYSSGANVLTF. The CDR3 coding sequence is TGTGCCAGTAGTATTCTGGGGCCCTATTCTTCTGGGGCCAACGTCCTGACTTTC. The chain carries TRBV19 and TRBJ2-6, with D possibly matching TRBD1 (5 bases). The CDR3 runs to 18 residues. Germline CDR1 LNHDA, CDR2 SQIVND (reference sequence). The V gene lost 3 bases and the J gene lost 1 base, with 16 bases spanning the gap.

There are a few counts of this clone. The rearrangement links TRBV28 to TRBJ2-5, with D perhaps TRBD1 (6 bases). The V gene's germline CDR1 is MDHEN and CDR2 SYDVKM. This CDR3 has 16 amino acids. The ends were cut back, 6 bases at V and 1 base at J, with 18 bases in the middle. CDR3 in DNA: TGTGCCAGCAGGTCCAGTCAGAGGGGGATCCAAGAGACCCAGTACTTC. Its translation: CASRSSQRGIQETQYF.

The chain has TRBV7-3 and TRBJ2-3; 15 nucleotides agree with TRBD2. V lost 4 bases to trimming and J lost 5 bases; unmatched junction nucleotides: 4. Germline loops: CDR1 SGHTA, CDR2 FQGTGA. The length of the CDR3 is 16 residues. CDR3 sequence: CASSSGLAGGQDTQYF. Here the CDR3 DNA reads TGTGCCAGCAGCTCTGGACTAGCGGGGGGGCAAGATACGCAGTATTTT.

This clone has more than one count but fewer than ten. The chain employs TRBV7-2 and TRBJ1-6; perhaps TRBD1 as D (6 bases). Looked up from germline, CDR1 is SGHTA and CDR2 is FQGNSA. The CDR3 length is 15 residues. V dropped 0 bases and J dropped 5 bases, with 8 bases sitting between them. The CDR3 here is CASSLAQGNNSPLHF. The CDR3, as DNA: TGTGCCAGCAGCTTAGCTCAGGGGAATAATTCACCCCTCCACTTT.

The chain is built from TRBV7-9 and TRBJ2-7; 8 bases fit TRBD1. This CDR3 is built from 15 residues. CDR1 is SEHNR, CDR2 FQNEAQ, per germline (reference sequence). Trimming took 6 bases from V and 2 from J; bases not matched to a gene: 9. In DNA form, the CDR3 reads TGTGCCAGCAGTTACGGACAGGGTCGGACCTACGAGCAGTACTTC. Translated: CASSYGQGRTYEQYF.

The chain joins TRBV3-1 (or the pseudogene TRBV3-2) to TRBJ2-3, with D possibly matching TRBD2 (6 bases). The CDR3 is made up of 15 amino acids. V lost 1 base and J 1 base, leaving 9 bases between the germline ends. CDR1 LGHDT and CDR2 YNNKEL come from the germline V gene (reference sequence). CDR3 DNA sequence: TGTGCCAGCAGCCAAGTGGGAGGCCGCACAGATACGCAGTATTTT. As protein: CASSQVGGRTDTQYF.

The rearrangement joins TRBV18 to TRBJ2-3; maybe TRBD2 (6 bases). The CDR3 loop spans 17 amino acids. Between the trimmed V and J ends, which lost 0 bases and 2 bases, there was a span of 15 bases. CDR1 is KGHSH, CDR2 LQKENI, per germline. The CDR3 sequence is CASSPPLGLRSTDTQYF. The CDR3 DNA is TGTGCCAGCTCACCACCGTTAGGACTAAGATCCACAGATACGCAGTATTTT.

This clone was picked up a small number of times. CDR3 protein: CASSLAESGGYGYTF. The CDR3 DNA reads as TGTGCCAGCAGCTTAGCTGAATCGGGAGGCTATGGCTACACCTTC. The chain carries TRBV7-9 and TRBJ1-2; D unclear. Per the germline V gene, CDR1 is SEHNR and CDR2 is FQNEAQ (reference sequence). The V end was cut by 0 bases, the J end by 4 bases, with 12 bases between. The CDR3 extends over 15 amino acids.